The sequence of this T cell receptor (beta chain) was determined in a study of T-cell reconstitution after alpha-beta-depleted transplantation in children. The authors prepared the TCRbeta library with unique molecular identifiers. TCRdb re-analysed the PCR reads in MiXCR, keeping a single row per CDR3 protein. Seen here are fewer than 700,000 distinct CDR3 sequences, 13% observed once, and the top ten hold around 2%. This CDR3 region has 16 residues. V was clipped by 0 bases and J by 2 bases, with 17 bases between them. CDR1 and CDR2 (germline): SQVTM, ANQGSEA. This TCR was recovered from a male patient aged 10-17 years who had a stem cell transplant for acute myeloid leukemia, so the T cells may come from the graft donor. V gene TRBV29-1 combines with J gene TRBJ2-7, with a possible D match to TRBD1 (6 bases). Material: PBMCs, mostly from graft donor cells, obtained 360 days after TCRalphabeta/CD19-depleted stem cell transplant. The CDR3 DNA reads as TGCAGCGTTGAAGAAGTAGGTTTTACAGGGACCTACGAGCAGTACTTC. This gives the protein CSVEEVGFTGTYEQYF.